The TCR beta chain described here comes from a study of lymphopenia after photon versus proton radiotherapy. Points from the study as a whole: After lymphocyte nadir, photon-treated repertoires showed oligoclonal expansion, especially CD8+ Temra. Proton therapy kept repertoires fairly stable, unlike photons, which gained effector/memory cells.

The length of the CDR3 is 16 residues. Germline trimming cut 0 bases from V and 5 bases from J; bases unmatched to any gene: 1. The germline gives CDR1 SGHRS, CDR2 YFSETQ. Note on this clone: Its antigen remains unknown.

Clones were read by immunoSEQ multiplex PCR, and TCRdb kept only the in-frame ones, dropping some. The top ten hold less than 4% of the sample, which has 13,000 or so clones, about 89% seen once. The specimen was peripheral blood, collected from a patient treated with proton-based radiotherapy. This chain uses TRBV5-1 with TRBJ2-1, with TRBD2 identical over 14 bases. The clonotype comes from a man aged 55 to 70 with pancreatic cancer. The CDR3 DNA follows: TGCGCCAGCAGCTTGGAGGGACTAGCGGGAGACAATGAGCAGTTCTTC. It specifies CASSLEGLAGDNEQFF.